The T cell receptor beta chain under discussion was sequenced for a study of T-cell memory formation after mild COVID-19. Study-level information: Clusters were largely donor specific. Study observations and caveats: Some SARS-CoV-2-responding clones were already detected in memory before infection.

5'RACE primed from the constant segment yielded TCR alpha and TCR beta cDNA libraries bearing sample barcodes and UMIs. MiXCR was run by TCRdb on the 5' RACE reads, yielding one entry per CDR3 protein. The repertoire holds 130,000 to 150,000 distinct CDR3 sequences, roughly 6.3% seen once, with 2% to 2.5% in the top ten. This clonotype was picked up a small number of times. No antigen is known for it. V lost 5 bases, J lost 6 bases, and 8 bases stayed unmatched. Germline values: CDR1 SGHVS, CDR2 FNYEAQ. This CDR3 has 14 amino acids. This sequence was found in an adult woman who had mild COVID-19 (a few samples of this study predate the infection). Cell type and time point are not known. The chain carries TRBV7-6 and TRBJ2-7; the match to TRBD1 covers 9 bases. Sequencing was done on a sample of PBMCs or a T cell subset sorted from them (not recorded which). CDR3 bases: TGTGCCAGCAGCCAGAGGGGGACAGGGCCCGAGCAGTACTTC. This sequence encodes CASSQRGTGPEQYF.